This T cell receptor beta chain was sequenced in a study of T-cell memory formation after mild COVID-19 (TCRdb year 2021). Context from the whole study: TCR sequence clusters from the two donors were found to be largely donor specific. Longitudinal TCRalpha and TCRbeta repertoire sequencing tracked T-cell clones expanding and contracting after mild COVID-19 in two donors. The cohort comprised two young, previously healthy adult volunteers, one female and one male. Findings and caveats that apply to the study as a whole: The study covered only a couple of mild cases, and larger cohorts including severe cases with pre-infection samples were considered necessary. From day 15 to 85, contracting clones showed balanced CD4/CD8 phenotypes, whereas a second wave of clones that expanded from day 15 to 37 leaned towards CD4+. SARS-CoV-2 specificity of the second-wave clones peaking on day 37 was not confirmed. Some responding clones were detected in pre-infection memory, which suggested that pre-existing cross-reactive memory T cells had joined the SARS-CoV-2 response. Contracting CD4+ clones were found mainly in CM and EM memory subsets, while CD8+ clones were enriched in EMRA.

The CDR3 goes from the cysteine to the phenylalanine over 15 residues. Just CDR3 DNA is preserved here, 45 bases in frame from base 1. V is pruned by 0 bases and J by 6 bases, leaving 11 bases of the junction without a gene match. The germline V gene (reference sequence) provides CDR1 DFQATT and CDR2 SNEGSKA. In regard to this clonotype: It has no known antigen specificity. Base quality data are lacking; no much larger clone is found one base away.

The data were produced on an Illumina NovaSeq 6000. cDNA libraries for TCRalpha and TCRbeta were prepared by 5'RACE using constant-segment primers, with sample barcodes and unique molecular identifiers added. RNA was extracted from every sample with Trizol reagent. Library amplification was performed in two PCR steps, and a second sample barcode and Illumina TruSeq adapters were introduced in the second step. Sequencing of the libraries was done on an Illumina NovaSeq, producing 2 x 150 bp paired-end reads. Per the authors' processing: Demultiplexing of reads and collapsing into UMI-guided consensus sequences were performed with migec v1.2.7. Using mixcr v2.1.11, UMI consensuses were aligned to TRA and TRB V and J templates and then assembled into clonotypes. Clonotypes were classified as expanded or contracted when called significant by both edgeR and NoisET, with noise models trained on biological replicates. For edgeR calls, a false discovery rate-adjusted p below 0.01 and a log2 fold-change threshold of 1 were applied. PCA with hierarchical clustering of max-normalized trajectories of the 1000 most abundant clonotypes was used as exploratory dynamics analysis. The CD4 or CD8 phenotype of responding clones was assigned using the separately sequenced CD4+ and CD8+ repertoires. Through fastp at Q25 and MiXCR, TCRdb rebuilt clones from the public reads, retaining in-frame beta chains. For every CDR3 protein sequence, its rows merge into one entry that carries the most common genes and DNA. It is TCRdb's table, rather than the study itself, that gives the V and J calls and clone size. The sample has roughly 400,000 distinct CDR3 sequences on record, roughly 17% of them singletons. The ten top clones hold 20% to 25% of the sample.

PBMCs were isolated by Ficoll-Paque density gradient centrifugation. The receptor was isolated from a man aged 18 to 29 who had mild COVID-19 (a few samples of this study predate the infection). The sample titles of this study are shuffled in the database, so cell type and time point are left out; the donor was told from shared clones. The chain uses TRBV20-1 and TRBJ2-7; the junction holds 7 bases that match TRBD1. The source material was PBMCs or a T cell subset sorted from them (not recorded which). CDR3 protein: CSARDLGTDLREQYF. The nucleotide sequence reads TGCAGTGCTAGAGATCTCGGGACAGACCTACGCGAGCAGTACTTC.